The 21 T cell receptor beta chains listed next were all sequenced from one sample in a study of T-cell memory formation after mild COVID-19. TCRdb re-called the 5' RACE reads with MiXCR, one entry per CDR3 protein. The sample lists fewer than 550,000 distinct CDR3 sequences; 20% were seen once. The source material was PBMCs or a T cell subset sorted from them (not recorded which). These receptors all stem from an adult woman who had mild COVID-19 (a few samples of this study predate the infection). Cell type and time point are not known.

The chain employs TRBV12-3 or TRBV12-4 and TRBJ1-1; D gene ambiguous. The CDR3 spans 13 residues. V was clipped by 5 bases and J by 5 bases, with 12 bases between them. In DNA form, the CDR3 reads TGTGCCAGCAGTCCGTCAGACGGGACTGAAGCTTTCTTT. Amino acids: CASSPSDGTEAFF.

The V call is TRBV20-1, the J call TRBJ2-2, with 8 bases that match TRBD1. Looked up from germline, CDR1 is DFQATT and CDR2 is SNEGSKA (reference sequence). J lost 0 bases, V lost 0 bases, and 9 bases had no gene match. There are 18 residues in the CDR3. The CDR3, as DNA: TGCAGTGCTAGAGAGAGCGACAGGGGCTGGGCGAACACCGGGGAGCTGTTTTTT. This codes for CSARESDRGWANTGELFF.

J is TRBJ1-2 and V is TRBV18; possible D gene TRBD1, 6 bases. The germline V and J ends were trimmed by 2 bases and 3 bases, with 10 bases remaining between them. The CDR3 is made up of 14 amino acids. Germline loops: CDR1 KGHSH, CDR2 LQKENI. The CDR3 protein is CASSPTGADYGYTF. The CDR3 DNA reads TGTGCCAGCTCACCAACGGGGGCGGACTATGGCTACACCTTC. The variable domain in full, with the rest retrieved from reference TRBV18 and TRBJ1-2, is NAGVMQNPRHLVRRRGQEARLRCSPMKGHSHVYWYRQLPEEGLKFMVYLQKENIIDESGMPKERFSAEFPKEGPSILRIQQVVRGDSAAYFCASSPTGADYGYTFGSGTRLTVV.

The chain joins TRBV29-1 to TRBJ2-5; 7 bases are a match to TRBD2. CDR1 and CDR2 (germline): SQVTM, ANQGSEA. J gave up 4 bases and V 2 bases, and 13 bases lay outside the gene matches. CDR3 length: 16 residues. The CDR3 sequence is CSVEYGRERGRETQYF. The DNA of the CDR3 is TGCAGCGTTGAATATGGGCGGGAGAGGGGTAGAGAGACCCAGTACTTC.

The chain recombines TRBV27 with TRBJ1-1; tentatively, D is TRBD1 (6 bases). Per the germline V gene, CDR1 is MNHEY and CDR2 is SMNVEV (reference sequence). The CDR3 covers 14 residues. The V and J ends lost 3 bases and 4 bases respectively, with 12 bases between them. CDR3 DNA sequence: TGTGCCAGCAGTTTCACAGGGTTATTCACTGAAGCTTTCTTT. Residues: CASSFTGLFTEAFF.

This clonotype came up a few times. The chain recombines TRBV24-1 with TRBJ2-1, with 10 positions matching TRBD1. The CDR3 totals 16 residues. Trimming at V came to 4 bases and at J to 6 bases, leaving 8 bases not matched to a gene. From germline, CDR1 is KGHDR and CDR2 SFDVKD. The CDR3 protein is CATSDPGQGVSNEQFF. The CDR3 region has the DNA TGTGCCACCAGTGACCCCGGACAGGGGGTCTCCAATGAGCAGTTCTTC.

The chain couples TRBV11-2 to TRBJ2-7, with 7 nucleotides matching TRBD1. CDR1 SGHAT and CDR2 FQNNGV come from the germline V gene. V was clipped by 5 bases and J by 5 bases; unmatched bases: 6. CDR3 length: 13 residues. The DNA for the CDR3 is TGTGCCAGCAGCCCGACAGGGAGCAACGAGCAGTACTTC. This gives the protein CASSPTGSNEQYF.

This clonotype was found a few times. The chain joins TRBV29-1 to TRBJ1-2, with 8 bases matching TRBD1. In germline, CDR1 is SQVTM, CDR2 ANQGSEA. The CDR3 contains 15 residues. Unmatched junction bases numbered 4, after V lost 1 base and J lost 0 bases. CDR3 in amino acids: CSVEGTGITNYGYTF. CDR3 bases: TGCAGCGTTGAAGGGACAGGGATCACTAACTATGGCTACACCTTC.

This clonotype occurred a few times. This CDR3 is CASSFTRGLSSYNEQFF. In DNA, the CDR3 is TGTGCCAGCAGTTTTACCAGGGGGCTATCATCCTACAATGAGCAGTTCTTC. The chain employs TRBV12-3 or TRBV12-4 and TRBJ2-1, with TRBD1 identical over 8 bases. The CDR3 contains 17 residues. The J segment lost 1 base and the V segment lost 3 bases, leaving 8 bases of the junction unmatched.

Only a few counts were recorded for this clonotype. The V and J genes are TRBV6-2 or TRBV6-3 and TRBJ2-7, with 9 nucleotides matching TRBD2. The CDR3 runs 14 residues. From germline, CDR1 is MNHEY and CDR2 SVGEGT. V dropped 7 bases and J dropped 3; count of bases not matched to a gene: 7. The CDR3 sequence is CASNLAGENYEQYF. The CDR3 nucleotides read TGTGCCAGCAATTTAGCGGGGGAAAACTACGAGCAGTACTTC.

This clonotype was counted only a few times. For the CDR3, the DNA is TGTGCCAGCAGCCACCCCATGGATGTGGGGTCCCCGGCTCTCTCTGGGGCCAACGTCCTGACTTTC. Amino acids: CASSHPMDVGSPALSGANVLTF. This rearrangement joins TRBV9 to TRBJ2-6; D is undetermined. The CDR3 extends over 22 amino acids. From germline, CDR1 is SGDLS and CDR2 YYNGEE. The V end was cut by 4 bases, the J end by 0 bases, with 29 bases between.

This chain uses TRBV3-1 with TRBJ1-2, with 12 nucleotides matching TRBD1. Germline values: CDR1 LGHDT, CDR2 YNNKEL (reference sequence). CDR3 length equals 15 residues. J was trimmed by 4 bases and V by 4 bases; bases with no gene match: 4. DNA of the CDR3: TGTGCCAGCAGCCGGGGACAGGGGGCCCCCTATGGCTACACCTTC. This sequence encodes CASSRGQGAPYGYTF. The variable domain in full, with the rest retrieved from reference TRBV3-1 and TRBJ1-2, is DTAVSQTPKYLVTQMGNDKSIKCEQNLGHDTMYWYKQDSKKFLKIMFSYNNKELIINETVPNRFSPKSPDKAHLNLHINSLELGDSAVYFCASSRGQGAPYGYTFGSGTRLTVV.

This chain connects TRBV5-4 to TRBJ2-2; 8 bases agree with TRBD2. The CDR3 spans 15 residues. Germline-derived CDR1 and CDR2 are SGHNT and YYREEE (reference sequence). The V gene end was trimmed by 2 bases and the J gene end by 3 bases; junction bases not matched to a gene: 3. The CDR3 sequence is CASSLGGGHTGELFF. CDR3 DNA sequence: TGTGCCAGCAGCTTAGGCGGGGGGCACACCGGGGAGCTGTTTTTT.

This clonotype has only a few counts. J is TRBJ2-3 and V is TRBV14; TRBD2 agrees at 8 bases. Unmatched junction bases numbered 12, after V lost 4 bases and J lost 6 bases. Per the germline V gene, CDR1 is SGHDN and CDR2 is FVKESK. The CDR3 spans 16 residues. The CDR3 nucleotides are TGTGCCAGCAGCCGTGAGAGCGGGGGCCACCGGGATACGCAGTATTTT. It codes for CASSRESGGHRDTQYF.

This clonotype was found many times. J is TRBJ2-3 and V is TRBV6-4; 11 bases line up with TRBD2. J was trimmed by 2 bases and V by 3 bases; bases with no gene match: 4. CDR1 is MRHNA, CDR2 SNTAGT, per germline. This CDR3 comprises 16 residues. CDR3 in DNA: TGTGCCAGCAGTGATCTAGCGGGGGGATTCACAGATACGCAGTATTTT. Encoded protein: CASSDLAGGFTDTQYF.

This clonotype has only a few counts. V gene TRBV20-1 combines with J gene TRBJ2-1; 7 bases map to TRBD1. V lost 1 base, J lost 4 bases, and 4 bases stayed unmatched. Germline V gene lookup returns CDR1 DFQATT and CDR2 SNEGSKA (reference sequence). This CDR3 is 14 amino acids long. CDR3 protein: CSARGPRGYNEQFF. CDR3 sequence (DNA): TGCAGTGCTAGAGGGCCCAGGGGGTACAATGAGCAGTTCTTC.

This clonotype was seen a few times. The chain couples TRBV27 to TRBJ2-3; no clear D gene. Per germline, CDR1 MNHEY and CDR2 SMNVEV (reference sequence). V was trimmed by 10 bases and J by 1 base, leaving 21 bases between them. This CDR3 has 16 residues. The CDR3 reads CATIRSSLFGTDTQYF. The CDR3 DNA reads TGTGCCACCATAAGGTCTTCCCTATTTGGCACAGATACGCAGTATTTT.

This clonotype showed up just a few times. V and J are TRBV6-6 and TRBJ2-6, with D tentatively TRBD1 (5 bases). The ends were cut back, 0 bases at V and 1 base at J, with 10 bases in the middle. Germline V gene lookup returns CDR1 MNHNY and CDR2 SVGAGI (reference sequence). This CDR3 is 17 amino acids long. In DNA, the CDR3 is TGTGCCAGCAGTTACTCGGGGCGCCCGTCTGGGGCCAACGTCCTGACTTTC. It encodes CASSYSGRPSGANVLTF.

This clonotype appeared a single time. The chain joins TRBV27 to TRBJ2-3, with D perhaps TRBD1 or TRBD2 (5 bases each). CDR1 and CDR2 (germline): MNHEY, SMNVEV (reference sequence). Trimming pared 0 bases from V and 2 bases from J, leaving 9 bases between. The CDR3 extends over 15 amino acids. CDR3 region: CASSLSRGYTDTQYF. The CDR3 DNA reads as TGTGCCAGCAGTTTATCTCGGGGCTACACAGATACGCAGTATTTT.

This chain joins TRBV20-1 and TRBJ2-7, with unresolved D. Germline assignment: CDR1 DFQATT and CDR2 SNEGSKA (reference sequence). V lost 1 base, J lost 3 bases, and 10 bases lay in between. The CDR3 length is 13 residues. DNA for the CDR3: TGCAGTGCTAGAGGTATAGTCATCTACGAGCAGTACTTC. This translates into CSARGIVIYEQYF.

In this sample, this clonotype turned up a few times. This chain links TRBV9 with TRBJ2-1, with D possibly TRBD1 on 7 matching bases. Germline assignment: CDR1 SGDLS and CDR2 YYNGEE. This CDR3 spans 15 amino acids. Trimming cost V 3 bases and J 0 bases, with 10 bases left between them. The CDR3 protein is CASSAGGYSYNEQFF. CDR3 DNA: TGTGCCAGCAGCGCAGGGGGGTACTCCTACAATGAGCAGTTCTTC.